This TCR beta chain was sequenced in a study of T cells in Graves' hyperthyroidism and ophthalmopathy. Study outcomes and limitations: Also found in blood were most expanded thyroid clonotypes above 0.001.

These patients, aged 18 to 65, had recently diagnosed hyperthyroidism lasting under 2 months. It was uncontrolled infection, other autoimmune disease, pregnancy or lactation that excluded patients. Each diagnosis drew on symptoms, thyroxine, TRAb, thyroid ultrasound and orbital computed tomography findings. RNA transcripts yielded amplified TCR beta CDR3 regions. Initially, a first-round RT-PCR of the TCR CDR3 employed the HTBI primer set. From the multiplex PCR reads, TCRdb called clonotypes with MiXCR, one entry per CDR3 protein. This sample carries hundreds of thousands of distinct CDR3 sequences, approximately 40% of them seen once, and the ten largest clones take 8.9%. This CDR3 has 16 amino acids. V lost 5 bases, J lost 1 base, and 14 bases lay in between. Germline loops: CDR1 SEHNR, CDR2 FQNEAQ (reference sequence). This clonotype was found many times. Antigen specificity is unknown.

This chain joins TRBV7-9 and TRBJ1-4, with D unclear. The sequenced material came from blood. This clonotype was sampled from a man between 18 and 29 years old with Graves' hyperthyroidism. The CDR3 DNA sequence: TGTGCCAGCAGCAACCCTCCGCGCCAAACTAATGAAAAACTGTTTTTT. This translates into CASSNPPRQTNEKLFF.